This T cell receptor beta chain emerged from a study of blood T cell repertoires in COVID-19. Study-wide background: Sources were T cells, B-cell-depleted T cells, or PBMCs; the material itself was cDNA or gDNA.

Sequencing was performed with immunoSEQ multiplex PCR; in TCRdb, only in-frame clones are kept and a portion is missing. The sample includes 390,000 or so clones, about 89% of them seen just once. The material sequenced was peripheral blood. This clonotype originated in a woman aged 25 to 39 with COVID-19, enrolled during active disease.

CDR3 region: CASSGLVSDEQFF. The CDR3 DNA follows: TGTGCCAGTAGTGGTCTAGTCTCCGATGAGCAGTTCTTC. The chain is built from TRBV19 and TRBJ2-1; the D is unclear. The CDR3 is made up of 13 amino acids. With 5 bases removed from V and 8 bases from J, the gap between germline ends came to 13 bases. Germline V gene data show CDR1 as LNHDA and CDR2 as SQIVND (reference sequence).